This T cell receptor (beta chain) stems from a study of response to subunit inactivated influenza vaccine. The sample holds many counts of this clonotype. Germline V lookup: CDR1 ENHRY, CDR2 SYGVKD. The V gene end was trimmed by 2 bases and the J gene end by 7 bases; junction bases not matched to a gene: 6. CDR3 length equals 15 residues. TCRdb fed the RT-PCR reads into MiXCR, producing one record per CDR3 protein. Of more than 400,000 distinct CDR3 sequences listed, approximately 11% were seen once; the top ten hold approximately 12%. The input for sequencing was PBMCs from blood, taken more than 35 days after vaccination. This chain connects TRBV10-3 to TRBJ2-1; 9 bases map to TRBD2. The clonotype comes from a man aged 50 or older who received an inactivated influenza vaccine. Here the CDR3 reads CAISEGGRALNEQFF. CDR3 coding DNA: TGTGCCATCAGTGAGGGCGGGAGGGCCCTTAATGAGCAGTTCTTC.